Given below is one TCR beta chain in context. Its antigen remains unknown. The entry originates in a study of chemoradiotherapy in HPV16-positive cancers. Looking at the study overall: A couple of HPV16-positive patients' cells yielded candidate HPV-specific clones and common motifs. Overall study results and limits: HPV-responsive T-cell expansion during chemoradiotherapy was linked to improved recurrence-free survival in HPV16-positive patients. During treatment, candidate HPV-specific clones and E7-related motifs expanded in tumor.

Generated by immunoSEQ multiplex PCR, the TCRdb table keeps only in-frame clones and is missing some. The sample gives some 640 clones, about 89% of which show up once; 3% to 4% is in the top ten. CDR1 and CDR2 (germline): KGHSH, LQKENI. This CDR3 is 13 amino acids long. Deletions cut 3 bases from V and 4 bases from J, with 7 bases between. Sample: tumor tissue, taken from a patient who underwent chemoradiotherapy. V usage is TRBV18 and J usage is TRBJ2-1; perhaps TRBD1 as D (6 bases). This sequence originates from a human donor with HPV-associated anogenital cancer. The CDR3 DNA sequence: TGTGCCAGCTCACCGGACAGTTACAATGAGCAGTTCTTC. Translating it yields CASSPDSYNEQFF. Filled out from reference TRBV18 and TRBJ2-1, the complete variable domain reads NAGVMQNPRHLVRRRGQEARLRCSPMKGHSHVYWYRQLPEEGLKFMVYLQKENIIDESGMPKERFSAEFPKEGPSILRIQQVVRGDSAAYFCASSPDSYNEQFFGPGTRLTVL.